This T cell receptor beta chain originates from a study of cytomegalovirus exposure and HLA in healthy donors. Concerning this clone itself: Its antigen is unidentified.

Findings and caveats of the study: Prior analysis indicated that the majority of TCR beta V segments exhibited productivity approximately 90% or approximately 30% of the time.

The PCR used 60 Vbeta and 13 Jbeta primers. Authors' analysis steps: In a later analysis, around 10 million of around 75 million unique beta chains occurred in at least two donors. Generated by immunoSEQ multiplex PCR, the TCRdb table keeps only in-frame clones and is missing some. That table is the source of V, J and clone size, and D and trimming were worked out from the DNA. The top ten hold about 2% of the sample, which has about 160,000 clones, around 80% seen once. Sequenced sample: PBMCs. The TCR sequence derives from a human donor in good health.

CDR3 bases: TGTGCCAGCAGTTTAGGGGGGAGAACTAATGAAAAACTGTTTTTT. It translates to CASSLGGRTNEKLFF. The V call is TRBV27, the J call TRBJ1-4, with D perhaps matching TRBD1 (5 bases). CDR1 MNHEY and CDR2 SMNVEV come from the germline V gene (reference sequence). Trimming left V 2 bases short and J 1 base short, with 8 bases between. The CDR3 runs 15 residues.